This T cell receptor beta chain is from a study of tumor-infiltrating lymphocytes in primary liver carcinoma. Notes on the study in general: The proportion of top clones found throughout all five tumor regions was only about 7.5-24%.

This CDR3 spans 16 amino acids. Germline V gene data show CDR1 as SGHAT and CDR2 as FQNNGV. Each 20-30 mg portion of unsorted bulk tissue served as the source for co-extraction of RNA and DNA. With a constant-region primer, TCR beta cDNA was made from 450 to 650 ng of total RNA. Three nested multiplex PCR rounds of slightly modified ARM-PCR generated TCR beta libraries. Two initial PCR rounds of about 10 cycles each paired TRBV1-TRBV30 forward primers with a C-beta reverse primer. In TCRdb, the multiplex PCR reads were re-called with MiXCR into one record per CDR3 protein. The profile covers 100,000 to 150,000 distinct CDR3 sequences, with 64% appearing a single time and 8.4% taken by the ten largest. This clonotype has just a few counts. What it recognizes is unknown. Compared with germline, one end of the junction differs, possibly owing to a read error.

This TCR derives from an older woman with primary liver carcinoma and hepatitis B virus infection. Sequencing used liver tumor tissue from sampling region 3. Subset: tumor region T3, left-lateral pole. This chain uses TRBV11-2 with TRBJ2-7; the D gene is possibly TRBD1 (6 bases). CDR3 amino acids: CASSRLTQGEVCEHYF. CDR3 bases: TGTGCCAGCAGCCGACTAACACAGGGTGAGGTCTGCGAGCATTACTTC. Looking up the rest from reference TRBV11-2 and TRBJ2-7 gives the full variable domain: EAGVAQSPRYKIIEKRQSVAFWCNPISGHATLYWYQQILGQGPKLLIQFQNNGVVDDSQLPKDRFSAERLKGVDSTLKIQPAKLEDSAVYLCASSRLTQGEVCEHYFGPGTRLTVT.